The 4 T cell receptor beta chains given below trace back to one sample, sequenced in a study of neurological immune-mediated disorders. TCRdb reprocessed the 5' RACE reads with MiXCR, giving one entry per CDR3 protein. The sample has about 54,000 distinct CDR3 sequences, just under 4% seen once. Sequenced material: CD4+ T cells from blood. These receptors were taken from a woman in her thirties or forties with multiple sclerosis.

This clonotype was seen ten or more times. This sequence joins TRBV5-1 and TRBJ2-3; possible D gene TRBD2, 7 bases. The V gene's germline CDR1 is SGHRS and CDR2 YFSETQ. This CDR3 spans 16 amino acids. The V and J ends lost 4 bases and 3 bases respectively, with 18 bases between them. CDR3 protein: CASSPQRGGGTDTQYF. The DNA of the CDR3 is TGCGCCAGCAGCCCCCAACGGGGAGGGGGGACAGATACGCAGTATTTT.

This clonotype has a count of ten or more. V and J are TRBV9 and TRBJ2-7, with D tentatively TRBD1 (7 bases). Trimming removed 4 bases from V and 0 bases from J, with 14 bases in between. The CDR3 consists of 15 residues. Per the germline V gene, CDR1 is SGDLS and CDR2 is YYNGEE. CDR3 sequence: CASSRDRDFSYEQYF. The CDR3 coding sequence is TGTGCCAGCAGCCGAGACAGGGACTTCTCCTACGAGCAGTACTTC.

The J gene is TRBJ1-4, the V gene TRBV20-1; 7 bases line up with TRBD1. The CDR3 is 14 amino acids. CDR1 is DFQATT and CDR2 is SNEGSKA in the germline V gene (reference sequence). V shed 5 bases, J shed 7 bases, and the junction held 10 bases outside the gene matches. CDR3 bases: TGCAGTGCTCGTGCAGGGGGAAGTAGTGAAAAACTGTTTTTT. Residues: CSARAGGSSEKLFF.

Ten or more counts support this clonotype. The rearrangement uses TRBV5-5 and TRBJ2-7; D is possibly TRBD2 (5 bases). CDR1 is SGHKS and CDR2 is YYEKEE in the germline V gene (reference sequence). CDR3 length: 12 residues. Trimming left V 2 bases short and J 3 bases short, with 6 bases between. CDR3 amino acids: CASSLDYYEQYF. DNA for the CDR3: TGTGCCAGCAGCTTAGACTACTACGAGCAGTACTTC.